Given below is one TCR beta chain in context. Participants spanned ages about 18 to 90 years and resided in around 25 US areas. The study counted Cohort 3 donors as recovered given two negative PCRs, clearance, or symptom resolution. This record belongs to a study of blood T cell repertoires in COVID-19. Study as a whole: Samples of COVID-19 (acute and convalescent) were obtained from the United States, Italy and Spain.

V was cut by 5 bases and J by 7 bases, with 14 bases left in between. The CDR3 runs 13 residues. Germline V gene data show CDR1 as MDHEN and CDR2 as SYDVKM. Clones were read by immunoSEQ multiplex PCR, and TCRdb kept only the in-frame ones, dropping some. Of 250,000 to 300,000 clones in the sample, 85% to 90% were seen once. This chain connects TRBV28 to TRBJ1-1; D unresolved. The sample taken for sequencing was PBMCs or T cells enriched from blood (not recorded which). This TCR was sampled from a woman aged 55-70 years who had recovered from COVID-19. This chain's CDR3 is CASSQLFTGEAFF. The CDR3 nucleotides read TGTGCCAGCAGTCAGTTATTTACGGGTGAAGCTTTCTTT.